This T cell receptor (beta chain) was found in a study of blood T cells in healthy people across ages (dated by TCRdb to 2014 to 2015). At the level of the whole study: In model experiments, roughly one uniquely barcoded TCR beta cDNA molecule per two T cells was captured by template switching. Using deep sequencing normalized with unique cDNA molecular identifiers, the study measured how TCR beta repertoire diversity changes with age. The donors were divided into four age groups: young (average around 15 years), middle-aged (roughly 40), aged (under 70) and long-lived (82). Donors of different ages were randomly distributed across sequencing lanes to avoid experimental bias. Two additional independent replicas of 1 million unique cDNA reads from the same blood draw were analyzed for two donors (one aged 18 to 30 and one aged 80 or older).

The library was obtained by 5' RACE. TCRdb records Illumina HiSeq 2500 as the sequencer. A second roughly 7 to 11 cycle PCR used a sample-barcoded 5' primer and a J-beta primer mix. A unique molecular identifier was introduced onto each TCR beta cDNA molecule by a template-switch 5' adaptor carrying 12 random nucleotides. At least 2.5 million CDR3-containing paired-end reads were obtained from each sample. All of the RNA was converted into first-strand cDNA using the Mint cDNA synthesis kit, with a TRBC-specific oligonucleotide serving as the primer. Following uracil-DNA glycosylase treatment, a first 18-cycle PCR with universal primers M1SS and BC2_uni_R was performed on all cDNA. The published analysis was carried out like this. For normalization, 1 million high-quality reads were randomly selected from each sample, with every read carrying a distinct molecular identifier. Instead of being binned into consensus sequences, reads that shared molecular identifiers were thrown out. MiTCR, with a Q25 quality threshold and the strictest error-elimination algorithm, was used for CDR3 identification, clonotype clustering and error correction. Lower-bound total TCR beta diversity was estimated with a nonparametric unseen species model using Euler transformation. Through fastp at Q25 and MiXCR, TCRdb rebuilt clones from the public reads, retaining in-frame beta chains. Each record represents a unique CDR3 protein, reported with the most common genes and DNA among its rows. The V and J calls here are based on TCRdb, not the publication. This sample comprises some 800,000 distinct CDR3 sequences, under 45% of them detected only once. Nearly 20% of the sample goes to the ten largest clones.

The CDR3 covers 16 residues, taking in both the cysteine and the phenylalanine. CDR3 DNA is the only sequence kept; it has 48 bases, read in frame from the first base. For CDR1 and CDR2, the germline V gene lists SGHRS and YFSETQ. After removal of 3 bases from V and 1 base from J, the junction retains 7 bases not matched to a gene. The donors were roughly 40 Caucasian individuals from Russia, aged roughly 6 to 100 years, who were systemically healthy. Around 10 milliliters of peripheral blood were drawn from each donor into EDTA-treated Vacutainer tubes. Ficoll-Paque density-gradient centrifugation was used to isolate PBMCs, with at least 6 million per sample. Total RNA was extracted from PBMCs with Trizol reagent, with at least 5 micrograms obtained per sample. The percentages of naive CD45RAhigh/CD27high T cells were determined by flow cytometry on a PBMC aliquot from every donor. Notes on this clonotype: Its antigen is currently not known. No clone much larger than this one lies a single base away; base qualities are absent.

What the research found in general, with its limitations: Because profiling used bulk unsorted PBMCs, naive and antigen-experienced compartments could not be compared conclusively. Compared with the aged group, the long-lived group had more naive CD4+ T cells, fewer expanded clones and increased TCR diversity, a pattern suggesting age selection. Because donor CMV infection status was unknown, age-related changes in expanded clonotypes were potentially confounded. Observed TCR beta diversity per million T cells fell roughly linearly with age, and a significant reduction was already apparent by age around 36. Total diversity estimates from one million sequenced T cells were considered lower bounds and underestimates. Observed TCR beta diversity correlated strongly with the percentage of naive T cells measured by flow cytometry.

Material for sequencing was blood. The TCR was taken from a man aged 55 to 70 in good health. The chain uses TRBV5-1 and TRBJ2-5, with 9 middle bases fitting TRBD2. The DNA sequence follows: TGCGCCAGCAGCTACCCAGGGACTAGCACCCAAGAGACCCAGTACTTC. Its protein reads: CASSYPGTSTQETQYF.